The 17 T cell receptor beta chains in this list originate from one sample, sequenced in a study of T cell repertoires in cytomegalovirus infection. MiXCR, run by TCRdb on the reads, gives a single entry per CDR3 protein. The sample lists 600,000 to 800,000 distinct CDR3 sequences; about 24% were seen once. Sequenced sample: CD8+ T cells from PBMCs. Receptor source: a human donor in good health (CMV status not recorded). Some clones in this sample may be carry-over from other donors' samples.

This clonotype was seen at least ten times. The chain is built from TRBV28 and TRBJ2-7; 12 bases agree with TRBD2. The CDR3 sequence is 14 residues long. CDR1 MDHEN and CDR2 SYDVKM come from the germline V gene. With 8 bases clipped from V and 2 bases from J, the junction kept 4 bases outside the gene matches. The CDR3 DNA is TGTGCCAGCCGACTAGCGGGGGATACCTACGAGCAGTACGTC. Protein: CASRLAGDTYEQYV.

CDR3 nucleotides: TGTGCCAGCAGCTTGGACTGGCGGGGGGGCGTTAATGAGCAGTTCTTC. Amino acid sequence: CASSLDWRGGVNEQFF. This chain links TRBV5-4 with TRBJ2-1; 9 bases line up with TRBD2. Germline CDR1 is SGHNT and CDR2 is YYREEE (reference sequence). The CDR3 loop spans 16 amino acids. V was clipped by 0 bases and J by 7 bases; unmatched bases: 8.

The CDR3 DNA reads as TGTGTCGTCATCAGCGGGGTACTCTACAATGAGCAGTTCTTC. It encodes CVVISGVLYNEQFF. The chain recombines TRBV2 with TRBJ2-1; TRBD2 aligns across 7 bases. The CDR3 consists of 14 residues. The germline V gene encodes CDR1 SNHLY and CDR2 FYNNEI.

This clonotype was counted at least ten times. One end of the junction is discordant with germline, which a read error may explain. The CDR3: CASSLTGQEETQYF. The CDR3 DNA follows: TGTGCCAGCAGCCTAACCGGGCAGGAAGAGACCCAGTACTTC. The chain has TRBV7-3 and TRBJ2-5; D gene unclear. This CDR3 is built from 14 residues. Germline V lookup: CDR1 SGHTA, CDR2 FQGTGA.

Regarding this clonotype: A far larger clone is one base from this, pointing to a likely read error. V usage is TRBV7-6 and J usage is TRBJ2-1; no clear D. The CDR3 sequence is 13 residues long. CDR1 SGHVS and CDR2 FNYEAQ come from the germline V gene. CDR3 coding DNA: TGTGCCAGCAGATTAGTGGTCTACAATGAGCAGTTCTTC. Translating it yields CASRLVVYNEQFF.

The CDR3 loop reads CASSEGGSPLHF. CDR3 in DNA: TGTGCCAGCAGCGAAGGGGGGTCACCCCTCCACTTT. The chain links TRBV13 to TRBJ1-6; TRBD1 might be the D (6 bases). Germline V gene data show CDR1 as PRHDT and CDR2 as FYEKMQ (reference sequence). The germline V and J ends were trimmed by 5 bases and 10 bases, with 9 bases remaining between them. The CDR3 totals 12 residues.

The table lists this clonotype with many counts. The V gene is TRBV7-9, the J gene TRBJ2-1, with 9 bases identical to TRBD2. CDR3 length equals 15 residues. Looked up from germline, CDR1 is SEHNR and CDR2 is FQNEAQ (reference sequence). V shed 1 base, J shed 7 bases, and the junction held 5 bases outside the gene matches. The CDR3 DNA follows: TGTGCCAGCAGCTTAGTAGGACTAGCGCCTAATGAGCAGTTCTTC. Translated: CASSLVGLAPNEQFF. The variable domain in full, completed from reference TRBV7-9 and TRBJ2-1, reads DTGVSQNPRHKITKRGQNVTFRCDPISEHNRLYWYRQTLGQGPEFLTYFQNEAQLEKSRLLSDRFSAERPKGSFSTLEIQRTEQGDSAMYLCASSLVGLAPNEQFFGPGTRLTVL.

The chain is built from TRBV20-1 and TRBJ2-7; D is unresolved. CDR3 length: 13 amino acids. Germline CDR1 and CDR2: DFQATT and SNEGSKA (reference sequence). V lost 7 bases and J lost 0, with 13 bases in between. CDR3 nucleotides: TGCAGTGTTTATCTAGACGGCTCCTACGAGCAGTACGTC. It encodes CSVYLDGSYEQYV.

This clonotype was recorded a few times. The V and J genes are TRBV14 and TRBJ2-1, with no clear D. Per germline, CDR1 SGHDN and CDR2 FVKESK. The CDR3 loop spans 12 amino acids. V was pared by 3 bases and J by 12 bases, with 12 bases between. CDR3: CASSHPMRVQFF. The CDR3 DNA sequence: TGTGCCAGCAGCCACCCTATGAGAGTGCAGTTCTTC.

The table lists this clonotype with many counts. For the CDR3, the DNA is TGTGCCAGCAGTCCCAAACGCACAGGGGACCATAGCAATCAGCCCCAGCATTTT. Translating it yields CASSPKRTGDHSNQPQHF. The chain carries TRBV28 and TRBJ1-5, with 7 bases identical to TRBD1. This CDR3 is built from 18 residues. Germline V gives CDR1 MDHEN, CDR2 SYDVKM. Germline trimming cut 5 bases from V and 0 bases from J; bases unmatched to any gene: 13.

The chain couples TRBV10-3 to TRBJ2-7; no reliable D call. The germline V gene has CDR1 ENHRY and CDR2 SYGVKD. V gave up 0 bases and J gave up 2 bases, with 2 bases separating them. This CDR3 is built from 12 residues. The CDR3 coding sequence is TGTGCCATCAGTGAGTCAGCCTACGAGCAGTACTTC. It is translated as CAISESAYEQYF.

This clonotype was seen more than once but under ten times. The chain joins TRBV6-5 to TRBJ2-2, with a tentative D call TRBD1 (7 bases). The V gene lost 2 bases and the J gene lost 5 bases, with 12 bases spanning the gap. The CDR3 contains 15 residues. Germline CDR1 reads MNHEY; CDR2 reads SVGAGI. CDR3 sequence (DNA): TGTGCCAGCAGTTACGTCCAGGGGGGTACCGGGGAGCTGTTTTTT. Its translation is CASSYVQGGTGELFF.

The chain has TRBV14 and TRBJ2-2, with 8 nucleotides matching TRBD1. The CDR3 length is 16 residues. Germline V CDR1 and CDR2: SGHDN, FVKESK. Trimming at V came to 1 base and at J to 1 base, leaving 2 bases not matched to a gene. The CDR3 DNA reads as TGTGCCAGCAGCCAAGGACAGGGGCTGAACACCGGGGAGCTGTTTTTT. This encodes CASSQGQGLNTGELFF.

This sequence joins TRBV7-8 and TRBJ1-5; maybe TRBD1 (6 bases). The CDR3 sequence is 16 residues long. Germline values: CDR1 SGHVS, CDR2 FQNEAQ. The V and J ends lost 0 bases and 6 bases respectively, with 15 bases between them. Here the CDR3 DNA reads TGTGCCAGCAGCTTAGCCTTTTCAGGGGCGACTCAGCCCCAGCATTTT. Translation gives CASSLAFSGATQPQHF.

This rearrangement joins TRBV7-9 to TRBJ2-1; tentatively, D is TRBD1 or TRBD2 (5 bases each). V was shortened by 5 bases and J by 9 bases, with 23 bases between the two germline ends. CDR3 length: 16 amino acids. The germline CDR1 and CDR2 sequences are SEHNR and FQNEAQ (reference sequence). The CDR3 reads CASSLEGTGLTTEQFF. The CDR3 nucleotides read TGTGCCAGCAGCCTAGAGGGAACAGGCTTGACGACTGAGCAGTTCTTC.

The chain employs TRBV2 and TRBJ2-2; TRBD1 matches at 12 bases. The CDR3 length is 18 residues. Germline CDR1 reads SNHLY; CDR2 reads FYNNEI. V was pared by 4 bases and J by 2 bases, with 8 bases of the junction left unmatched. Here the CDR3 reads CASSVPGQGAPNTGELFF. Here the CDR3 DNA reads TGTGCCAGCAGTGTCCCGGGACAGGGGGCCCCAAACACCGGGGAGCTGTTTTTT.

V is TRBV27 and J is TRBJ2-4; the match to TRBD2 covers 11 bases. Germline V CDR1 and CDR2: MNHEY, SMNVEV (reference sequence). Trimming took 5 bases from V and 0 from J; bases not matched to a gene: 12. The CDR3 is made up of 19 amino acids. CDR3 sequence reads: CASSPLPGLAELAKNIQYF. Here the CDR3 DNA reads TGTGCCAGCAGTCCCCTACCGGGACTAGCGGAGCTAGCCAAAAACATTCAGTACTTC.